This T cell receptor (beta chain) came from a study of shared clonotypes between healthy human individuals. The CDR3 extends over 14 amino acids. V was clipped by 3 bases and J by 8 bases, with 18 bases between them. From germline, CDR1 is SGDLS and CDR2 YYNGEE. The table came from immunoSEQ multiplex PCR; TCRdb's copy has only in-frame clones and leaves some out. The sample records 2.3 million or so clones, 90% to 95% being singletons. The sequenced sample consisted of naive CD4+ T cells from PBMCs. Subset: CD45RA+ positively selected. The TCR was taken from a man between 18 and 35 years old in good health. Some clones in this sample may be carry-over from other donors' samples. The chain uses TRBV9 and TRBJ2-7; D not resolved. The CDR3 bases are TGTGCCAGCAGCGCCAGAAGCAGTGCTGGCCAGCAGTACTTC. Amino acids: CASSARSSAGQQYF.